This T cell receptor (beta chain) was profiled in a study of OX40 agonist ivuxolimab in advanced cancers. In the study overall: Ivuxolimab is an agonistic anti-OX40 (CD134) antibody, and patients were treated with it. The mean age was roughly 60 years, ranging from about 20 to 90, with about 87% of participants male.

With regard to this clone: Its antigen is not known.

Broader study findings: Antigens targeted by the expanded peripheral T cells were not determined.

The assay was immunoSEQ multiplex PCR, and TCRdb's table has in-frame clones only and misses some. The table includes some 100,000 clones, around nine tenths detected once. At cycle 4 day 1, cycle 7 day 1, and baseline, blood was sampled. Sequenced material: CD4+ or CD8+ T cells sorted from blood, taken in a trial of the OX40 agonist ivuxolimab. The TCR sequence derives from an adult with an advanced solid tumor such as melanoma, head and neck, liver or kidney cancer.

CDR3 nucleotide sequence: TGTGCCAGCAGCTTGGGCGCTAGCGATGCCGGGGAGCTGTTTTTT. This encodes CASSLGASDAGELFF. The chain carries TRBV5-6 and TRBJ2-2; D might be TRBD2 (6 bases). Between the trimmed V and J ends, which lost 0 bases and 6 bases, there was a span of 12 bases. Germline V gene data show CDR1 as SGHDT and CDR2 as YYEEEE. CDR3 length: 15 residues.